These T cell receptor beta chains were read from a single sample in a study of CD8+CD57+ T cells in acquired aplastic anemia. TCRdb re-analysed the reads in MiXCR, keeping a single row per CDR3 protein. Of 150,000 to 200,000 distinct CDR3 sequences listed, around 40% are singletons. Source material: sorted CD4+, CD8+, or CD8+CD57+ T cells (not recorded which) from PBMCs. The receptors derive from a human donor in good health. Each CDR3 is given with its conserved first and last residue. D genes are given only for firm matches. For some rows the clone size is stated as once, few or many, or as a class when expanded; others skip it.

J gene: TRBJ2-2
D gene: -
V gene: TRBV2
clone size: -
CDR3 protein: CASSEGGFGTGELFF
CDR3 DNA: TGTGCCAGCAGTGAAGGGGGATTTGGCACCGGGGAGCTGTTTTTT

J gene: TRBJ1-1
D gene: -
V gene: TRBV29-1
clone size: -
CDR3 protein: CSVGTYTEAFF
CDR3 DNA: TGCAGCGTTGGGACGTACACTGAAGCTTTCTTT

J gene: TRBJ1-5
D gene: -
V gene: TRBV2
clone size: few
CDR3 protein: CASSEALGSNQPQHF
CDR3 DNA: TGTGCCAGCAGTGAGGCGTTGGGTAGCAATCAGCCCCAGCATTTT

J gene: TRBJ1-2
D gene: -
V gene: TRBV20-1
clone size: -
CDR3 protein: CSANRAIYGYTF
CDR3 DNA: TGCAGTGCTAACAGGGCAATCTATGGCTACACCTTC

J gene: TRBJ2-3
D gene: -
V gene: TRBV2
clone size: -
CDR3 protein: CASSLSGITDTQYF
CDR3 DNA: TGTGCCAGCAGTCTTAGTGGGATCACAGATACGCAGTATTTT

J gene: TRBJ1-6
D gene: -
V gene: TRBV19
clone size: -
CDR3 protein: CASSIPDGGYNSPLHF
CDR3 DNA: TGTGCCAGTAGTATACCCGACGGGGGATACAATTCACCCCTCCACTTT

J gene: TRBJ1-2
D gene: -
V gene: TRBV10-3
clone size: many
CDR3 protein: CAISDGLGANYGYTF
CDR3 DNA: TGTGCCATCAGTGATGGGTTGGGAGCTAACTATGGCTACACCTTC

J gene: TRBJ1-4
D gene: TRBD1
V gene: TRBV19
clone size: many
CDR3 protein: CASTRRGQGDEKLFF
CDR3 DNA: TGTGCCAGTACCCGCCGGGGACAGGGGGATGAAAAACTGTTTTTT

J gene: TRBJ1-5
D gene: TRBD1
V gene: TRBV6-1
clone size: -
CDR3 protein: CASRAGGSNQPQHF
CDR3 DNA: TGTGCCAGCAGGGCAGGGGGTAGCAATCAGCCCCAGCATTTT

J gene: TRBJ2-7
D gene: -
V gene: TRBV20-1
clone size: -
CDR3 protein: CSARAGEQYF
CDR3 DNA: TGCAGTGCTAGGGCGGGTGAGCAGTACTTC

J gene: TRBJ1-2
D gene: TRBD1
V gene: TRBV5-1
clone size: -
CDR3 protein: CASSLTGGQGYTF
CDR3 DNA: TGCGCCAGCAGCTTGACAGGGGGTCAGGGCTACACCTTC

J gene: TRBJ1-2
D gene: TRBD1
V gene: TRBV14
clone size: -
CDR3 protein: CAGSQNRGSGYTF
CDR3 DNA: TGTGCCGGCAGCCAAAACAGGGGAAGCGGCTACACCTTC

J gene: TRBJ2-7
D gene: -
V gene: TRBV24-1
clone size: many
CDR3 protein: CATSDRTGGFYEQYF
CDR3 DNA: TGTGCCACCAGTGACCGGACAGGAGGGTTCTACGAGCAGTACTTC

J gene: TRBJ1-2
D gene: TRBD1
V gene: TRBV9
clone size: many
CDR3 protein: CASSVGQGGYGYTF
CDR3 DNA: TGTGCCAGCAGCGTGGGACAGGGAGGCTATGGCTACACCTTC

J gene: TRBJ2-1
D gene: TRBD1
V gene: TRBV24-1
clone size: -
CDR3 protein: CATSDLHRGLVNEQFF
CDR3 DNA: TGTGCCACCAGTGATTTGCACAGGGGGCTCGTCAATGAGCAGTTCTTC

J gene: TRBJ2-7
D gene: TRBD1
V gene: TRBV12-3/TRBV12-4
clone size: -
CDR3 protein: CASSEPGQGYEQYF
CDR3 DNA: TGTGCCAGCAGTGAACCGGGACAGGGGTACGAGCAGTACTTC

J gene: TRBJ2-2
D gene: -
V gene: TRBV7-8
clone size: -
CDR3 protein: CASTVWTNTGELFF
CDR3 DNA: TGTGCCAGCACAGTCTGGACGAACACCGGGGAGCTGTTTTTT

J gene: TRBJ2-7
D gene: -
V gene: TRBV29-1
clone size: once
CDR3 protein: CSVTSSYEQYF
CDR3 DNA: TGCAGCGTTACCAGCTCCTACGAGCAGTACTTC

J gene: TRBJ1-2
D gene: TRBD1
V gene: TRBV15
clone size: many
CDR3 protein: CATSRSRGIQGAMHGYTF
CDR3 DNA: TGTGCCACCAGCAGATCCAGAGGGATACAGGGGGCGATGCATGGCTACACCTTC

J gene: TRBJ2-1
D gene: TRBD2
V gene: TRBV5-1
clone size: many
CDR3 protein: CASSLAGTSGHEQFF
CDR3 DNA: TGCGCCAGCAGCTTGGCCGGGACTAGCGGTCATGAGCAGTTCTTC

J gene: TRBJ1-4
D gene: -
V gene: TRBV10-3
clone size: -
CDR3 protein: CAISGVYGEKLFF
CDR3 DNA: TGTGCCATCAGTGGAGTTTATGGTGAAAAACTGTTTTTT

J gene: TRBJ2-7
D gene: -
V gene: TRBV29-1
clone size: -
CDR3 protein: CSDRKRAYEQYF
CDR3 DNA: TGCAGCGACCGGAAGAGGGCCTACGAGCAGTACTTC

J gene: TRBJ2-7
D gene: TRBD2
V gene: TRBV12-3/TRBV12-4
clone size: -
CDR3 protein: CASNSGLAGVGGWNYEQYF
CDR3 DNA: TGTGCCAGCAACTCGGGACTAGCGGGAGTAGGAGGTTGGAACTACGAGCAGTACTTC

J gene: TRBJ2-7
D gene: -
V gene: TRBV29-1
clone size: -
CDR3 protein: CSVEADRSYEQYF
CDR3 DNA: TGCAGCGTTGAGGCAGACAGGAGTTACGAGCAGTACTTC

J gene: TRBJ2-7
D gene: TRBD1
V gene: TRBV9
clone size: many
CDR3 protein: CASSVEQGAYEQYF
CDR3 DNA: TGTGCCAGCAGCGTAGAGCAGGGGGCCTACGAGCAGTACTTC

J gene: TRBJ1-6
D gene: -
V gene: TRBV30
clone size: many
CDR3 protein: CAWSLQYSPLHF
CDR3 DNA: TGTGCCTGGAGTCTACAGTATTCACCCCTCCACTTT

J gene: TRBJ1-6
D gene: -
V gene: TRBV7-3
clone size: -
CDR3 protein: CASSPAPNSPLHF
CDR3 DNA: TGTGCCAGCAGCCCCGCCCCTAATTCACCCCTCCACTTT

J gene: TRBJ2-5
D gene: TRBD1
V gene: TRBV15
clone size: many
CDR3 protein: CATSRGSSTGGSETQYF
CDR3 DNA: TGTGCCACCAGCAGAGGTTCCTCGACAGGGGGCTCGGAGACCCAGTACTTC

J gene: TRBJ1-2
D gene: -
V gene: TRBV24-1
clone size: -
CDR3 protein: CATSDLTGLGYTF
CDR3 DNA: TGTGCCACCAGTGATTTGACGGGTCTTGGCTACACCTTC

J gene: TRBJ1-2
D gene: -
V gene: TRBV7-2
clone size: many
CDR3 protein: CASSFEGQTIF
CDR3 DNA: TGTGCCAGCAGCTTCGAGGGACAAACCATCTTC